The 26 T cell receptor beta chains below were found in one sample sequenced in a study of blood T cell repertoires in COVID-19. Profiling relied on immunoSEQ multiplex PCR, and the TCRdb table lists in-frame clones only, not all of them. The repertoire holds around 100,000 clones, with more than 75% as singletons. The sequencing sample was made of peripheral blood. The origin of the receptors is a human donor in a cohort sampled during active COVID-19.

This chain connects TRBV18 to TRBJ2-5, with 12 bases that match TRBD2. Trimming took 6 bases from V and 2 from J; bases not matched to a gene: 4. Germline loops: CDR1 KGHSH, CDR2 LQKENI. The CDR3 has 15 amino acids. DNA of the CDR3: TGTGCCAGCTCGCGAACTAGCGGGGGGCAAGAGACCCAGTACTTC. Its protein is CASSRTSGGQETQYF.

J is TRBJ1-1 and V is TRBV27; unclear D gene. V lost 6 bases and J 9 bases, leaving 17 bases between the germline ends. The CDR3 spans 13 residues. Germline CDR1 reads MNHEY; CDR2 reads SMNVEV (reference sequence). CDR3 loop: CASSPGGRYQAFF. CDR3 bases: TGTGCCAGCAGCCCAGGTGGAAGATATCAAGCTTTCTTT.

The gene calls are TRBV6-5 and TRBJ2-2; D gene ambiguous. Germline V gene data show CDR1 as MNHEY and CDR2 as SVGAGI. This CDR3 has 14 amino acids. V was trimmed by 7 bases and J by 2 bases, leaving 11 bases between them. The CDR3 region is CASTRNENTGELFF. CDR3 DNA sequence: TGTGCCAGCACTAGGAACGAAAACACCGGGGAGCTGTTTTTT.

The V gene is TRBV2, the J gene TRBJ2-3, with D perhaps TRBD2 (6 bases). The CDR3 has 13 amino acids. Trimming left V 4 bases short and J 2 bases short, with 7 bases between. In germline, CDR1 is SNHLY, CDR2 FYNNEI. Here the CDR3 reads CASSGDSTDTQYF. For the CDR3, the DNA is TGTGCCAGCAGTGGGGACTCCACAGATACGCAGTATTTT.

The CDR3 protein is CASSLGPGGTDTQYF. The CDR3, as DNA: TGTGCCAGCAGCTTAGGTCCCGGGGGCACAGATACGCAGTATTTT. The chain has TRBV7-2 and TRBJ2-3, with TRBD2 as a possible D gene (5 bases). This CDR3 has 15 residues. The V and J ends lost 1 base and 1 base respectively, with 9 bases between them. Per the germline V gene, CDR1 is SGHTA and CDR2 is FQGNSA.

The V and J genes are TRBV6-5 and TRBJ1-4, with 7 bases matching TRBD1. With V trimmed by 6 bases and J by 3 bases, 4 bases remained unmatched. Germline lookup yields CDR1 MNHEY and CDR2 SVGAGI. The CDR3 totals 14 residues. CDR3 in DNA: TGTGCCAGCAGGAAGGGGGCCGCTAATGAAAAACTGTTTTTT. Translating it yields CASRKGAANEKLFF.

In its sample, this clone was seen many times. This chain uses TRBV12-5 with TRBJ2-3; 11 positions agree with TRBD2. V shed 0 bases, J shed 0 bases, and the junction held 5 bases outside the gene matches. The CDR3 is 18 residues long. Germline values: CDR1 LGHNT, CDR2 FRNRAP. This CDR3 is CASGLVLTSGKSTDTQYF. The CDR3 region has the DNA TGTGCTAGTGGTTTGGTACTGACTAGCGGGAAGAGCACAGATACGCAGTATTTT.

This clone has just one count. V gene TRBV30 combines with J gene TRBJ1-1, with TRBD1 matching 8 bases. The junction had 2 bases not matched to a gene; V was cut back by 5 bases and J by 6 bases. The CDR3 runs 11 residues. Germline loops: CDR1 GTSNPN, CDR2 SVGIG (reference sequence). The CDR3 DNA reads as TGTGCCTGGGGCAGGGGGCCTGAAGCTTTCTTT. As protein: CAWGRGPEAFF. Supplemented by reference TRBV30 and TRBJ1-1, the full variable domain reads SQTIHQWPATLVQPVGSPLSLECTVEGTSNPNLYWYRQAAGRGLQLLFYSVGIGQISSEVPQNLSASRPQDRQFILSSKKLLLSDSGFYLCAWGRGPEAFFGQGTRLTVV.

CDR3 DNA: TGTGCCAGCAGGACAGGTTTAAATTCGCGAGAGCAGTACTTC. It encodes CASRTGLNSREQYF. The gene calls are TRBV6-5 and TRBJ2-7; the D gene is possibly TRBD1 (6 bases). The germline V gene has CDR1 MNHEY and CDR2 SVGAGI. Trimming left V 6 bases short and J 7 bases short, with 19 bases between. The CDR3 covers 14 residues.

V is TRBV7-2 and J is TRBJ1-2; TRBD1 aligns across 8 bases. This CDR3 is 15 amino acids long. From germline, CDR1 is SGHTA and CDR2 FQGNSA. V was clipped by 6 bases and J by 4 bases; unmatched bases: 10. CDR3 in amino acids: CASSRGTTGVYGYTF. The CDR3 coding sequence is TGTGCCAGCAGTCGGGGGACGACAGGGGTCTATGGCTACACCTTC.

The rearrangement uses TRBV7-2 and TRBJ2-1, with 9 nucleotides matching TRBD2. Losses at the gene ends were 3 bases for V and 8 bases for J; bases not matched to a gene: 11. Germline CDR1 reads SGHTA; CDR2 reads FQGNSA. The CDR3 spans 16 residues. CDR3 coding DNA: TGTGCCAGCAGCTTGCAACCGCGGGGGGGCTCGGATGAGCAGTTCTTC. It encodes CASSLQPRGGSDEQFF.

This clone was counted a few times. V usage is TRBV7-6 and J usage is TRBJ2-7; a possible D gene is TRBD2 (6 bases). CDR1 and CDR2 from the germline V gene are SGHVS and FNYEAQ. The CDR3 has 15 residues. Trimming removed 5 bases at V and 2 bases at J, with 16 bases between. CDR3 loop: CASSPGLQRPYEQYF. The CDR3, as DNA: TGTGCCAGCAGCCCGGGACTCCAGCGCCCCTACGAGCAGTACTTC. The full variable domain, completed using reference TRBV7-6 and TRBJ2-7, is GAGVSQSPRYKVTKRGQDVALRCDPISGHVSLYWYRQALGQGPEFLTYFNYEAQQDKSGLPNDRFSAERPEGSISTLTIQRTEQRDSAMYRCASSPGLQRPYEQYFGPGTRLTVT.

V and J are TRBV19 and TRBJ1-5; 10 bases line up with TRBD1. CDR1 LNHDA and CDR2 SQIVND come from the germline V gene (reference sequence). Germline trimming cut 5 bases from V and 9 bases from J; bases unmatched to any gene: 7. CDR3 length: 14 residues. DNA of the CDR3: TGTGCCAGTAGTCCTCAGACAGGGGGCGCGCCCCAGCATTTT. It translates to CASSPQTGGAPQHF. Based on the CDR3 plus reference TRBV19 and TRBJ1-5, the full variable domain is DGGITQSPKYLFRKEGQNVTLSCEQNLNHDAMYWYRQDPGQGLRLIYYSQIVNDFQKGDIAEGYSVSREKKESFPLTVTSAQKNPTAFYLCASSPQTGGAPQHFGDGTRLSIL.

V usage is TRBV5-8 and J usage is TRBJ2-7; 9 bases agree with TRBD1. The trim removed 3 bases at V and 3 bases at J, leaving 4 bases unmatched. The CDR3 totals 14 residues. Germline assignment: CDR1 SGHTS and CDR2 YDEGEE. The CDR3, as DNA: TGTGCCAGCAGCTCGACGGACAGGGGCTACGAGCAGTACTTC. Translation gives CASSSTDRGYEQYF.

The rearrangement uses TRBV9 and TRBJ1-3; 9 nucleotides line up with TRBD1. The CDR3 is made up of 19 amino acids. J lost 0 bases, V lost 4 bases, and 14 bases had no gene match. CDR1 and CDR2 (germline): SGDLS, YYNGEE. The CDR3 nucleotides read TGTGCCAGCAGCCAAAACCGGGACAGGGTCGGGAGCTCTGGAAACACCATATATTTT. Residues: CASSQNRDRVGSSGNTIYF.

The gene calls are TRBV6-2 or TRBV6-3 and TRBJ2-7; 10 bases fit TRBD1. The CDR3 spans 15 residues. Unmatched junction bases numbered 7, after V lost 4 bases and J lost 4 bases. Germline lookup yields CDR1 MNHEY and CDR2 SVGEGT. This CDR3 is CASSSPGQGRYEQYF. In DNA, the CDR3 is TGTGCCAGCAGTTCTCCGGGACAGGGGAGGTACGAGCAGTACTTC.

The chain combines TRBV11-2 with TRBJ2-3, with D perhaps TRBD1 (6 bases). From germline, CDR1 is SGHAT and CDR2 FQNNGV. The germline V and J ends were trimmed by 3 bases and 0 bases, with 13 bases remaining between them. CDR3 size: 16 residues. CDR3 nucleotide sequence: TGTGCCAGCAGCTTGGGGGCAGCTCAGAGCACAGATACGCAGTATTTT. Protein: CASSLGAAQSTDTQYF.

In DNA form, the CDR3 reads TGTGCCAGCAGCTTAGAGTCGGGAGATACGCAGTATTTT. As protein: CASSLESGDTQYF. The chain uses TRBV11-3 and TRBJ2-3, with no clear D. The CDR3 has 13 residues. Germline CDR1 reads SGHNT; CDR2 reads YENEEA. V lost 0 bases and J 5 bases, leaving 6 bases between the germline ends.

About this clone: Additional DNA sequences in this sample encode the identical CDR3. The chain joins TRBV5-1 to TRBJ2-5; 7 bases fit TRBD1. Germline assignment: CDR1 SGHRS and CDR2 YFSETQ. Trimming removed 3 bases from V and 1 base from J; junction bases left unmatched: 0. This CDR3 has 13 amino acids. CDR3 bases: TGCGCCAGCAGCTGGGACAGCCAAGAGACCCAGTACTTC. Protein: CASSWDSQETQYF.

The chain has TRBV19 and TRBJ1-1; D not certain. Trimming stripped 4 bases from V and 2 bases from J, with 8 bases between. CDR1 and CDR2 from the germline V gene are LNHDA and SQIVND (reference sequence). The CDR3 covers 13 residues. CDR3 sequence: CASSSISNTEAFF. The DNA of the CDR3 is TGTGCCAGTAGTAGTATATCTAACACTGAAGCTTTCTTT. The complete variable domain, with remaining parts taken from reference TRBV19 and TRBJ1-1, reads DGGITQSPKYLFRKEGQNVTLSCEQNLNHDAMYWYRQDPGQGLRLIYYSQIVNDFQKGDIAEGYSVSREKKESFPLTVTSAQKNPTAFYLCASSSISNTEAFFGQGTRLTVV.

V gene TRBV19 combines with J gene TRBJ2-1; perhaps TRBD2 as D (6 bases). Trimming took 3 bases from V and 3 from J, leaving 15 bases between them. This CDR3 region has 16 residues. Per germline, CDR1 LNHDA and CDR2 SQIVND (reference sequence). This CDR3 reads CASSIGRGLLYNEQFF. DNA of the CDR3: TGTGCCAGTAGTATCGGGAGAGGATTACTCTACAATGAGCAGTTCTTC.

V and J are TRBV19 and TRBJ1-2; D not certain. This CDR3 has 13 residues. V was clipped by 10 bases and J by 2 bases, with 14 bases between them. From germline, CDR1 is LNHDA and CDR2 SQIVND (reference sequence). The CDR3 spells CATSSTENYGYTF. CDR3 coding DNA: TGTGCCACTAGCTCGACGGAGAACTATGGCTACACCTTC.

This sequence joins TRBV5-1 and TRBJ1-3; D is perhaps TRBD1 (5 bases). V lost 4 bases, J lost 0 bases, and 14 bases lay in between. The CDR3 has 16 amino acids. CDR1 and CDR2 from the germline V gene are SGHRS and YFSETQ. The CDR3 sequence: CASSISDSLSGNTIYF. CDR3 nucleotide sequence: TGCGCCAGCAGCATTTCCGACAGCCTCTCTGGAAACACCATATATTTT.

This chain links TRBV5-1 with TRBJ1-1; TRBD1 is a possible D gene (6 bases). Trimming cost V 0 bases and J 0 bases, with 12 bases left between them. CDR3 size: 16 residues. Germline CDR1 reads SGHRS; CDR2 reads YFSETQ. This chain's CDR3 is CASSLGWTALNTEAFF. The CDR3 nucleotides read TGCGCCAGCAGCTTGGGCTGGACAGCCTTGAACACTGAAGCTTTCTTT. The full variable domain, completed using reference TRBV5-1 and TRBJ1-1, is KAGVTQTPRYLIKTRGQQVTLSCSPISGHRSVSWYQQTPGQGLQFLFEYFSETQRNKGNFPGRFSGRQFSNSRSEMNVSTLELGDSALYLCASSLGWTALNTEAFFGQGTRLTVV.

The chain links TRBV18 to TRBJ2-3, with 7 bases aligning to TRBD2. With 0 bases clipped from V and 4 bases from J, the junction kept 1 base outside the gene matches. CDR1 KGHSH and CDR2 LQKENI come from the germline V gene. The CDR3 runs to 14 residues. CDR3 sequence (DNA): TGTGCCAGCTCACCACCGGGGAGGGCAGATACGCAGTATTTT. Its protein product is CASSPPGRADTQYF.

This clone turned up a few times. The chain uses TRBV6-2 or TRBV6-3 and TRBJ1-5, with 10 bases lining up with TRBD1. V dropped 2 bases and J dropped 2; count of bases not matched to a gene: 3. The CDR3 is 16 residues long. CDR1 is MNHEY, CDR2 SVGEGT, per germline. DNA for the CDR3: TGTGCCAGCAGTTACGGGACAGGGGTTGGCAATCAGCCCCAGCATTTT. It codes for CASSYGTGVGNQPQHF.